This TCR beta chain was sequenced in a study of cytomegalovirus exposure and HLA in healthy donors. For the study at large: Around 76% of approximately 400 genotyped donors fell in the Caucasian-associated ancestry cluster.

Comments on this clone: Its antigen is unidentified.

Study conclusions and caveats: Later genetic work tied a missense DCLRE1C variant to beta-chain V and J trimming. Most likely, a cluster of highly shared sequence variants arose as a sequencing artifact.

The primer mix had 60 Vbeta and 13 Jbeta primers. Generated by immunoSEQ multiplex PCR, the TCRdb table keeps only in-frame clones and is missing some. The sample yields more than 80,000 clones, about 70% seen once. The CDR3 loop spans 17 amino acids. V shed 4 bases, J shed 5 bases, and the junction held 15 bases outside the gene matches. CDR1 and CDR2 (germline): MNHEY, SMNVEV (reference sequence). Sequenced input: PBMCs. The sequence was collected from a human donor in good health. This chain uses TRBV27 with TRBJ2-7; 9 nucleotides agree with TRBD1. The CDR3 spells CASSSLGGTGSKHEQYF. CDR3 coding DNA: TGTGCCAGCAGTTCCCTTGGGGGGACAGGGAGTAAGCACGAGCAGTACTTC.